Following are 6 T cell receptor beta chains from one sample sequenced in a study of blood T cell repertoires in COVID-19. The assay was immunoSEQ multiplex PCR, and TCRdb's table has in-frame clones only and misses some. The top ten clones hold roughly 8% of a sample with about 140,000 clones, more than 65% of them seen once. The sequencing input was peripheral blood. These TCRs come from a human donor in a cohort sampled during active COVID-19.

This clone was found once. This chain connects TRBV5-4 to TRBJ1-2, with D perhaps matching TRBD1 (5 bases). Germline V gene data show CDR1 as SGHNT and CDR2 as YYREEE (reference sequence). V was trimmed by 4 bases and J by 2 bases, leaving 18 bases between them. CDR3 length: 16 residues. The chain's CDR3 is CASSRILGVPNYGYTF. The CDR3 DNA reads TGTGCCAGCAGCCGAATCCTAGGGGTACCCAACTATGGCTACACCTTC.

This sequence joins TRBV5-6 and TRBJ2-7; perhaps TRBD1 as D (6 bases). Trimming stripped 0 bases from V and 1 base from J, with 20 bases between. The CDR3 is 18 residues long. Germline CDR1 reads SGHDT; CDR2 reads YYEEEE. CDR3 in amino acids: CASSLGPTTGKGSYEQYF. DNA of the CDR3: TGTGCCAGCAGCTTGGGCCCGACTACAGGGAAAGGGTCCTACGAGCAGTACTTC.

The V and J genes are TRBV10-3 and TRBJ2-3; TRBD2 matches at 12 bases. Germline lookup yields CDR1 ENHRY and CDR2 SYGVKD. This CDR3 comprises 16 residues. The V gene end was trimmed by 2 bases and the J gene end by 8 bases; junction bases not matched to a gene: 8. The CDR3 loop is CAISEATSGGAGTQYF. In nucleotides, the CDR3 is TGTGCCATCAGTGAGGCGACTAGCGGGGGAGCGGGTACGCAGTATTTT.

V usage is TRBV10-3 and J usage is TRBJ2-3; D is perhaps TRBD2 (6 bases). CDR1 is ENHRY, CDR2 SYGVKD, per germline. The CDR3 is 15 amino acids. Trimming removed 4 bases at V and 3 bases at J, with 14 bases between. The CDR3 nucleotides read TGTGCCATCAGTGTATCCCGGGGGAGTACAGATACGCAGTATTTT. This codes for CAISVSRGSTDTQYF.

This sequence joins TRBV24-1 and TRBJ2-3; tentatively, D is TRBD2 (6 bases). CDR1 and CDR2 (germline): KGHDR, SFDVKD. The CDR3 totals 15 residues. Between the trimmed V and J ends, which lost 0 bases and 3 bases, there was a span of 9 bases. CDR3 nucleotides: TGTGCCACCAGTGATTTGCAGGAGGGGACAGATACGCAGTATTTT. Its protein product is CATSDLQEGTDTQYF.

CDR3 nucleotides: TGTGCCAGCAGTTTAACAGGGGTTAGCGAGCAGTACTTC. The encoded protein is CASSLTGVSEQYF. The V and J genes are TRBV12-3 or TRBV12-4 and TRBJ2-7; 7 bases agree with TRBD1. This CDR3 is built from 13 residues. The V and J ends lost 2 bases and 6 bases, in that order; junction bases with no gene match: 4.